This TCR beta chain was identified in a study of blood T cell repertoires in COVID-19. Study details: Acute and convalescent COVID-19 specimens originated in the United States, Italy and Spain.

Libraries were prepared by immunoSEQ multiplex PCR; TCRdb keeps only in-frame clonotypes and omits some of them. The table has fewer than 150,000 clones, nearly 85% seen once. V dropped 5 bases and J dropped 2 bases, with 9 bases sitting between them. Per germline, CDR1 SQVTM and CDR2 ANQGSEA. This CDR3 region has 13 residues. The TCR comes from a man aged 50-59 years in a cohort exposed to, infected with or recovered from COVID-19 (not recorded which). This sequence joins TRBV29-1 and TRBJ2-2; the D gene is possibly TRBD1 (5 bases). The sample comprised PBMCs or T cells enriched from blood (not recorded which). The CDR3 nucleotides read TGCAGCGTTTCGACAGAAAACACCGGGGAGCTGTTTTTT. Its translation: CSVSTENTGELFF.